This TCR beta chain was observed in a study of identical twins. Study findings and constraints: A cross-sectional statistical analysis, not follow-up of the same donors, supported the conclusions.

The CDR3 spans 16 residues. Germline-derived CDR1 and CDR2 are MNHEY and SVGAGI. After removal of 2 bases from V and 0 bases from J, the junction contained 3 bases not matched to a gene. Regarding this clonotype: Its antigen is not identified.

Carrying unique molecular identifiers, the cDNA also gained a universal primer site through template switching. In TCRdb, the 5' RACE reads were re-called with MiXCR into one record per CDR3 protein. The data show around 490,000 distinct CDR3 sequences, around 20% seen once. In addition, the sample was reused for a study of yellow fever vaccine responses in identical twins.

The gene calls are TRBV6-5 and TRBJ2-7, with TRBD2 matching over 11 bases. The TCR was taken from a woman aged 18-29 years in good health. The sequencing sample was made of CD4+ T cells sorted from blood. CDR3 region: CASSYLTSGSSYEQYF. The CDR3, as DNA: TGTGCCAGCAGTTACCTTACTAGCGGGAGCTCCTACGAGCAGTACTTC.